The present entry profiles one T cell receptor beta chain with its context. Its recognized antigen is unknown. No per-base quality is available; no much larger clone lies one base away. This entry is derived from a study of shared T cell receptors in the human thymus (dated by TCRdb to the early 2020s). About the study as a whole: The study examined how the human thymus generates shared, self-reactive T-cell receptor alpha chains.

Trimming removed 5 bases from V and 13 bases from J; the gene matches leave 14 bases unexplained. From a lookup of the germline V gene (reference sequence), CDR1 and CDR2 are GTSNPN and SVGIG. The CDR3, from cysteine to phenylalanine, totals 13 residues. Only the CDR3 DNA is retained, 39 bases long and in frame from the first base. The library was built by means of the immunoSEQ multiplex PCR assay. Not all clones reach the TCRdb copy of this immuneACCESS table, which keeps in-frame sequences only. Checked studies attribute under half of the gap to unresolved V genes and leave the rest unexplained. Recorded for this sample are hundreds of thousands of clones; 87% of them occurred a single time. The ten largest make up about 0.0094% of the sample. Separately, the same data were catalogued under a study of human thymus T cells. Reported in the second study: Immunologically healthy infants undergoing open corrective cardiac surgery for congenital heart defects in Finland were used as donors. Thymus tissue was obtained as surgical resects removed during corrective cardiac surgery. Usage of V and J gene segments appeared to be biased in both the thymic and the peripheral blood repertoires. According to the related research, thymic TCR repertoires were highly overlapping among unrelated individuals. The study used 7 to 9 infant thymus samples plus four related peripheral blood samples to characterize TCR alpha and beta repertoires. The infant donors were roughly 7 to 244 days old, and the cohort included five or six males and a couple of females. Thymocytes were mechanically released from the tissue and were stored as pellets of roughly 9-30 million cells at -70 degrees C. A QIAsymphony instrument was used to extract genomic DNA from frozen cell pellets. Using the immunoSEQ multiplex PCR assay, the TCRB and TCRAD loci were amplified from a standardized quantity of quality-controlled genomic DNA. The V(D)J region was spanned by amplicons of a length sufficient to cover the CDR3 and to identify V and J genes. Amplicon sequencing was performed on an Illumina platform through the commercial immunoSEQ service. Primer bias and sequencing errors were corrected using previously described methods, and TCRAD and TCRB definitions followed the IMGT database. Analysis of the repertoires was done with immunoSEQ Analyzer 3.0 and VDJTools and included basic statistics, V/J segment usage, diversity estimates, rarefaction and pairwise overlap. Diversity was estimated with Chao1, ChaoE, Efron-Thisted, Shannon and inverse Simpson indices, and also on datasets down-sampled to the smallest sample. Repertoire overlap used strict matching of CDR3 nucleotide sequence, V gene and J gene, with Jaccard-based multidimensional scaling clustering. On average, thymus samples yielded about 810,000 unique TCRB clonotypes, whereas blood samples yielded 70,000 to 100,000.

This chain joins TRBV30 to TRBJ2-1; 7 middle bases align to TRBD2. This TCR was recovered from a boy in the first two years of life with a congenital heart defect. Donor details come from another sample of the same person, matched by shared clones. Input material: thymocytes. This receptor has the CDR3 CAWGGVRLAKQFF. The DNA reads as follows: TGTGCCTGGGGCGGGGTACGACTAGCAAAACAGTTCTTC.